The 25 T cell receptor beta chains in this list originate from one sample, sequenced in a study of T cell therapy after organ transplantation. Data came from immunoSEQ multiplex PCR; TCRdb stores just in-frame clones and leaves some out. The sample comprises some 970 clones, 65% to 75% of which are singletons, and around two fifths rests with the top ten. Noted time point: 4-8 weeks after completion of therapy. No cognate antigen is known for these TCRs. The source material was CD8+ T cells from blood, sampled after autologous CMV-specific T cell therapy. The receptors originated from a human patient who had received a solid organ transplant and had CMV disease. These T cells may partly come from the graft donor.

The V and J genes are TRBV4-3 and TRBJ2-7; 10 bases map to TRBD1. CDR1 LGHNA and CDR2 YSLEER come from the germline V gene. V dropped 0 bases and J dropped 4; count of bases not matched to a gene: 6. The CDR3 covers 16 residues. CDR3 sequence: CASSQDHWDRGYEQYF. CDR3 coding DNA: TGCGCCAGCAGCCAAGATCATTGGGACAGGGGTTACGAGCAGTACTTC.

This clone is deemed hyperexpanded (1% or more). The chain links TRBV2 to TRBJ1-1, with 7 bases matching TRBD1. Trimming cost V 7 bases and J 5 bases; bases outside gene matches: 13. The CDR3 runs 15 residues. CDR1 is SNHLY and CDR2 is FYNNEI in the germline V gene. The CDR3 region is CASMLVGTVGTEAFF. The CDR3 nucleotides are TGTGCCAGCATGCTAGTCGGGACAGTGGGGACTGAAGCTTTCTTT.

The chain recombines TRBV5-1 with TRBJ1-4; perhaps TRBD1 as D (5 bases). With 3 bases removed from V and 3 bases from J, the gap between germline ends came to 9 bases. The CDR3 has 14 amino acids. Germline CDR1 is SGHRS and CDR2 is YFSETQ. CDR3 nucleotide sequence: TGCGCCAGCAGCTGGGACGGCTCTAATGAAAAACTGTTTTTT. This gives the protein CASSWDGSNEKLFF.

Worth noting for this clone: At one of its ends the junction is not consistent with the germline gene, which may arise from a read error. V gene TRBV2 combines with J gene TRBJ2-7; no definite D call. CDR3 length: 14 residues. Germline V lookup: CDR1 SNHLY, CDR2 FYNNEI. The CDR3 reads CASSSYLVPAVAHF. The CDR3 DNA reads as TGTGCCAGCAGTTCTTACCTCGTCCCGGCAGTGGCGCACTTC.

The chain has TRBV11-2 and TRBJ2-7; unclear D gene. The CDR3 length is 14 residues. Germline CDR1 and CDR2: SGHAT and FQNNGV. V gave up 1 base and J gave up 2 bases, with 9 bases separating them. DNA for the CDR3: TGTGCCAGCAGCTTAGGATGGGTAACCTACGAGCAGTACTTC. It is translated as CASSLGWVTYEQYF.

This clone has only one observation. CDR3 in amino acids: CASTMNLDGESEAFF. The CDR3 DNA sequence: TGTGCCAGCACCATGAATCTTGACGGTGAAAGTGAAGCTTTCTTT. The chain uses TRBV27 and TRBJ1-1; unclear D gene. CDR1 is MNHEY and CDR2 is SMNVEV in the germline V gene (reference sequence). V dropped 7 bases and J dropped 7 bases, with 22 bases sitting between them. This CDR3 has 15 residues.

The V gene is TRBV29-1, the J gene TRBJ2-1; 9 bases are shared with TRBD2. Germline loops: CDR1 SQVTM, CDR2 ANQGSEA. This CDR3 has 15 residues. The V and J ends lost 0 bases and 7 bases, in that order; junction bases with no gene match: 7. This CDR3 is CSVEDPIAGANEQFF. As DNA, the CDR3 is TGCAGCGTTGAAGATCCAATAGCGGGAGCAAATGAGCAGTTCTTC.

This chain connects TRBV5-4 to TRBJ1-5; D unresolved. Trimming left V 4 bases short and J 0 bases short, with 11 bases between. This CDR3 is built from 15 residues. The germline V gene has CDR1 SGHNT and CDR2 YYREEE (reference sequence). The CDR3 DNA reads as TGTGCCAGCAGCCTGGAGGAGAGTAGCAATCAGCCCCAGCATTTT. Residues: CASSLEESSNQPQHF.

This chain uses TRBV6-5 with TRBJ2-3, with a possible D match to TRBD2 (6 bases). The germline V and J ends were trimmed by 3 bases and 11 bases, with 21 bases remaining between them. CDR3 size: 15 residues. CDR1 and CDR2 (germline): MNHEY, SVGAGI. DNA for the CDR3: TGTGCCAGCAGTTATGGTGGGACTGGGCTAACGGAGCAGTATTTT. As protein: CASSYGGTGLTEQYF.

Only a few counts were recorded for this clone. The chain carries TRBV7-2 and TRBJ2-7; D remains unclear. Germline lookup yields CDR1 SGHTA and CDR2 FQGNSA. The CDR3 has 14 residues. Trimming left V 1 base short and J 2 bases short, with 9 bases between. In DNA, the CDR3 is TGTGCCAGCAGCTTAGGATGGGTAACCTACGAGCAGTACTTC. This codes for CASSLGWVTYEQYF.

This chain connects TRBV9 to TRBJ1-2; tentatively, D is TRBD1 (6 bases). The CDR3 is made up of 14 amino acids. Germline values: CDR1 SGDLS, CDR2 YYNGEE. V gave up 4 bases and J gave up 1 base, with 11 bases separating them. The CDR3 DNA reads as TGTGCCAGCAGCTCACGAGGGGGTAACTATGGCTACACCTTC. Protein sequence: CASSSRGGNYGYTF.

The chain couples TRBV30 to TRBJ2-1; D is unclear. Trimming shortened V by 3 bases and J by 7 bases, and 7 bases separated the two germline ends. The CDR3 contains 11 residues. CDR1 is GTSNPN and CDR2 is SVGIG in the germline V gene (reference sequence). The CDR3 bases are TGTGCCTGGAGCTATTGGAATGAGCAGTTCTTC. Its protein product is CAWSYWNEQFF.

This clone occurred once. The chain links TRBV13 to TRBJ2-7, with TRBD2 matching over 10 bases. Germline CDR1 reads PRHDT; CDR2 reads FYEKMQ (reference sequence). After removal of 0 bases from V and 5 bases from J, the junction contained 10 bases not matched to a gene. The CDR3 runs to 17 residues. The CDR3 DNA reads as TGTGCCAGCAGCTTAGGGGAGCAGCGGGAGGGGATAGACGAGCAGTACTTC. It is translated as CASSLGEQREGIDEQYF.

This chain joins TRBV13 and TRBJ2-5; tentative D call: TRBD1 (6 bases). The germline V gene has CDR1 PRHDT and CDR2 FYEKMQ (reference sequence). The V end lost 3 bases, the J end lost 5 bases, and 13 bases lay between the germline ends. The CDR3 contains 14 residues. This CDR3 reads CASSFLGATETQYF. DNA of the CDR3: TGTGCCAGCAGCTTCCTGGGGGCGACGGAGACCCAGTACTTC.

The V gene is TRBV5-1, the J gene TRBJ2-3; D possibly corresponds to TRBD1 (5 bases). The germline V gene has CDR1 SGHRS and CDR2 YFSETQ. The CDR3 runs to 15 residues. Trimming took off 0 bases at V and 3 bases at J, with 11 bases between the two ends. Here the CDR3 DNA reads TGCGCCAGCAGCTTGGGAGCAGGGTGGACAGATACGCAGTATTTT. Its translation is CASSLGAGWTDTQYF.

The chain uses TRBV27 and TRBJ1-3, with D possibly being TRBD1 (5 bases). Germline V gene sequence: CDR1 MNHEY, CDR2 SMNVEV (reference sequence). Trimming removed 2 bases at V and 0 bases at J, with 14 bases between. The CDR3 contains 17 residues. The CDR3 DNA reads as TGTGCCAGCAGTTTACGGTCAGGGCAGAGCTCTGGAAACACCATATATTTT. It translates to CASSLRSGQSSGNTIYF.

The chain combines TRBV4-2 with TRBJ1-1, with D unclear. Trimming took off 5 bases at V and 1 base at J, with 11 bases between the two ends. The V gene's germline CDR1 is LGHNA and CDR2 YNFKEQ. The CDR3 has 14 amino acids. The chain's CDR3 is CASSSTWANTEAFF. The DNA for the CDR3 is TGTGCCAGCAGCTCTACATGGGCGAACACTGAAGCTTTCTTT.

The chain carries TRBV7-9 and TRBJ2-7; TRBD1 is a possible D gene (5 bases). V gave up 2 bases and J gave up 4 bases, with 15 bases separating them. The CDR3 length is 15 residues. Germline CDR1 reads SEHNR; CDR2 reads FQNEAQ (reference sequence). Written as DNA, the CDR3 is TGTGCCAGCAGCTTACCAGGGAAGGCAATTTACGAGCAGTACTTC. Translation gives CASSLPGKAIYEQYF.

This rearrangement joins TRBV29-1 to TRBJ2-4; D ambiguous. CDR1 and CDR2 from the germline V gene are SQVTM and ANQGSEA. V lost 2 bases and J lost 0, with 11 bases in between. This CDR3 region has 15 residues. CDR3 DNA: TGCAGCGTTGAATTATCGGGTCTAGCCAAAAACATTCAGTACTTC. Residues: CSVELSGLAKNIQYF. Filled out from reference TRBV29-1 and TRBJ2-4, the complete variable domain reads SAVISQKPSRDICQRGTSLTIQCQVDSQVTMMFWYRQQPGQSLTLIATANQGSEATYESGFVIDKFPISRPNLTFSTLTVSNMSPEDSSIYLCSVELSGLAKNIQYFGAGTRLSVL.

CDR3 residues: CASSPRTSGSYEQYF. In DNA form, the CDR3 reads TGTGCCAGCAGCCCGCGGACTAGCGGGAGCTACGAGCAGTACTTC. The J gene is TRBJ2-7, the V gene TRBV5-4; 13 bases are shared with TRBD2. Germline assignment: CDR1 SGHNT and CDR2 YYREEE (reference sequence). CDR3 size: 15 residues. Trimming took 4 bases from V and 3 from J; bases not matched to a gene: 4.

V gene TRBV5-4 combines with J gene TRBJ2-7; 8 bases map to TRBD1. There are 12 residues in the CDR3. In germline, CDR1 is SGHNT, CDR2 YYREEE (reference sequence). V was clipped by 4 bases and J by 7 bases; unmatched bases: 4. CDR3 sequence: CASSGTGLEQYF. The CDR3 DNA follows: TGTGCCAGCAGCGGGACAGGCCTGGAGCAGTACTTC.

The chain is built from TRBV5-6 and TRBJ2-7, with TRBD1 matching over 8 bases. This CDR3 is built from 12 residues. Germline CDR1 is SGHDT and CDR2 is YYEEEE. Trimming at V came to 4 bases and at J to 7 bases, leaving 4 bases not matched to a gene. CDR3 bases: TGTGCCAGCAGCGGGACAGGCCTGGAGCAGTACTTC. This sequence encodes CASSGTGLEQYF.

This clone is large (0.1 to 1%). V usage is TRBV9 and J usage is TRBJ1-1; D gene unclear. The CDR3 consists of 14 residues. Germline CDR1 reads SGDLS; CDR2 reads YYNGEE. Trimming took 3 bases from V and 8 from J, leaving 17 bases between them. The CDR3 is CASSDLRSTAEAFF. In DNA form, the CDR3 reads TGTGCCAGCAGCGATCTACGGTCGACGGCGGAAGCTTTCTTT.

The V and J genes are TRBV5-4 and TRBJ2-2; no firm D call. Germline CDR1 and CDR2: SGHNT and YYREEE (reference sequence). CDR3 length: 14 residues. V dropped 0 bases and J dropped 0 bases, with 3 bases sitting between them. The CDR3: CASSLVTNTGELFF. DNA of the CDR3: TGTGCCAGCAGCTTGGTCACGAACACCGGGGAGCTGTTTTTT.

CDR3 DNA sequence: TGTGCCAGCAGTTACTCACGGTCGAACACTGAAGCTTTCTTT. This codes for CASSYSRSNTEAFF. This chain connects TRBV6-5 to TRBJ1-1; D unresolved. V lost 0 bases, J lost 1 base, and 6 bases lay in between. Germline lookup yields CDR1 MNHEY and CDR2 SVGAGI. This CDR3 comprises 14 residues.